The next 6 T cell receptor beta chains were all read from a single sample in a study of identical twins. TCRdb fed the 5' RACE reads into MiXCR, producing one record per CDR3 protein. Among fewer than 250,000 distinct CDR3 sequences listed, approximately 7.3% were seen once. The data were also submitted as part of a second study, on yellow fever vaccine responses in identical twins.

Sequencing input: CD8+ T cells sorted from blood. The receptors originated from a woman in her late teens or twenties in good health.

In its sample, this clonotype was seen a few times. V gene TRBV5-6 combines with J gene TRBJ2-1; 10 nucleotides agree with TRBD1. The V gene end was trimmed by 3 bases and the J gene end by 1 base; junction bases not matched to a gene: 1. The germline V gene encodes CDR1 SGHDT and CDR2 YYEEEE. The CDR3 spans 15 residues. CDR3 in DNA: TGTGCCAGCAGCTGGACAGGGGGGTCCTACAATGAGCAGTTCTTC. It specifies CASSWTGGSYNEQFF.

In the case of this clonotype: The junction does not match germline at one end; this may be a read error. V is TRBV5-1 and J is TRBJ1-2, with D perhaps matching TRBD1 (5 bases). CDR1 is SGHRS, CDR2 YFSETQ, per germline. This CDR3 comprises 16 residues. DNA for the CDR3: TGCGCCAGCAGCTCCTCCATTAAGGGACCGCACTATGGCTACATCTTC. It encodes CASSSSIKGPHYGYIF.

This clonotype was found a few times. This chain uses TRBV7-9 with TRBJ1-1, with D hard to call. CDR1 and CDR2 from the germline V gene are SEHNR and FQNEAQ (reference sequence). The CDR3 totals 14 residues. Between the trimmed V and J ends, which lost 2 bases and 1 base, there was a span of 8 bases. CDR3 loop: CASSLMGGNTEAFF. The CDR3 DNA reads as TGTGCCAGCAGCTTAATGGGAGGGAACACTGAAGCTTTCTTT. Looking up the rest from reference TRBV7-9 and TRBJ1-1 gives the full variable domain: DTGVSQNPRHKITKRGQNVTFRCDPISEHNRLYWYRQTLGQGPEFLTYFQNEAQLEKSRLLSDRFSAERPKGSFSTLEIQRTEQGDSAMYLCASSLMGGNTEAFFGQGTRLTVV.

This clonotype was picked up a small number of times. The chain is built from TRBV20-1 and TRBJ2-7; TRBD1 might be the D (6 bases). From germline, CDR1 is DFQATT and CDR2 SNEGSKA (reference sequence). V was pared by 0 bases and J by 0 bases, with 15 bases between. The CDR3 is made up of 16 amino acids. DNA for the CDR3: TGCAGTGCTAGAGACCCTGGGGGCTCATCCTCCTACGAGCAGTACTTC. It specifies CSARDPGGSSSYEQYF.

This clonotype turned up a few times. This chain connects TRBV5-6 to TRBJ2-2; 10 bases agree with TRBD1. Germline trimming cut 2 bases from V and 7 bases from J; bases unmatched to any gene: 8. Germline CDR1 reads SGHDT; CDR2 reads YYEEEE. This CDR3 is 16 amino acids long. The CDR3 loop is CASSLTGTGALGELFF. The CDR3 DNA sequence: TGTGCCAGCAGCTTAACCGGGACAGGGGCCCTCGGGGAGCTGTTTTTT.

This clonotype was counted only a few times. V and J are TRBV15 and TRBJ2-1; 8 bases match TRBD1. J was trimmed by 9 bases and V by 4 bases; bases with no gene match: 11. The CDR3 extends over 15 amino acids. CDR1 and CDR2 from the germline V gene are LNHNV and YYDKDF (reference sequence). CDR3 loop: CATSTGQGIYVEQFF. Here the CDR3 DNA reads TGTGCCACCAGCACCGGACAGGGAATTTATGTTGAGCAGTTCTTC.